The 8 T cell receptor beta chains below all came from one sample that was sequenced in a study of blood T cell repertoires in COVID-19. Assay used: immunoSEQ multiplex PCR; TCRdb lists only in-frame clones, some missing. This table holds 160,000 or so clones, 75% to 85% found once. The sequenced sample was peripheral blood. The receptor set was obtained from a human donor in a cohort sampled during active COVID-19.

V is TRBV5-1 and J is TRBJ1-4, with D hard to call. V shed 1 base and J shed 5 bases, with 6 bases lying between them. Germline CDR1 reads SGHRS; CDR2 reads YFSETQ. The CDR3 is 13 residues long. CDR3 loop: CASSLNENEKLFF. The CDR3 DNA follows: TGCGCCAGCAGCTTGAACGAGAATGAAAAACTGTTTTTT.

The V gene is TRBV7-2, the J gene TRBJ1-2; 8 nucleotides agree with TRBD1. J lost 3 bases, V lost 0 bases, and 3 bases had no gene match. Germline CDR1 is SGHTA and CDR2 is FQGNSA. CDR3 length equals 15 residues. The CDR3 DNA reads as TGTGCCAGCAGCTTAGCCACAGGGGGGGACTATGGCTACACCTTC. It specifies CASSLATGGDYGYTF.

This clone occurred once. The chain is built from TRBV5-1 and TRBJ2-3; 13 bases align to TRBD2. The V gene end was trimmed by 0 bases and the J gene end by 3 bases; junction bases not matched to a gene: 7. The CDR3 sequence is 18 residues long. Germline V lookup: CDR1 SGHRS, CDR2 YFSETQ. CDR3 loop: CASSLGRQLAGGTDTQYF. In DNA form, the CDR3 reads TGCGCCAGCAGCTTGGGCAGACAACTAGCGGGGGGGACAGATACGCAGTATTTT.

The genes are TRBV7-9 and TRBJ2-1; possibly TRBD2 for D (6 bases). V gave up 4 bases and J gave up 13 bases, with 20 bases separating them. This CDR3 region has 14 residues. Germline V gene data show CDR1 as SEHNR and CDR2 as FQNEAQ (reference sequence). Here the CDR3 reads CASSYGLFGTAQFF. The CDR3 DNA reads TGTGCCAGCAGCTACGGGCTCTTCGGGACTGCTCAGTTCTTC.

The CDR3 nucleotides read TGCGCCAGCAGCTCCCGATTCCTAGCGGGAGGGGTGGAGACCCAGTACTTC. It yields the protein CASSSRFLAGGVETQYF. This rearrangement joins TRBV5-1 to TRBJ2-5; TRBD2 matches 12 bases. J was trimmed by 5 bases and V by 3 bases; bases with no gene match: 11. CDR1 and CDR2 from the germline V gene are SGHRS and YFSETQ. The CDR3 is made up of 17 amino acids.

The chain is built from TRBV4-3 and TRBJ2-3; D ambiguous. Trimming stripped 0 bases from V and 1 base from J, with 5 bases between. The CDR3 runs to 14 residues. Germline V lookup: CDR1 LGHNA, CDR2 YSLEER. For the CDR3, the DNA is TGCGCCAGCAGCCAAGATAGCCGCACAGATACGCAGTATTTT. The encoded protein is CASSQDSRTDTQYF.

The chain joins TRBV11-3 to TRBJ2-1, with 10 bases fitting TRBD2. With 5 bases clipped from V and 5 bases from J, the junction kept 3 bases outside the gene matches. Germline V CDR1 and CDR2: SGHNT, YENEEA. This CDR3 spans 14 amino acids. The DNA for the CDR3 is TGTGCCAGCAGCCAGGGACTAGCGAACAATGAGCAGTTCTTC. It yields the protein CASSQGLANNEQFF.

The chain recombines TRBV18 with TRBJ1-1, with no clear D. Germline values: CDR1 KGHSH, CDR2 LQKENI. Trimming left V 7 bases short and J 4 bases short, with 13 bases between. This CDR3 is 13 amino acids long. CDR3 region: CASCPGSRTEAFF. CDR3 nucleotide sequence: TGTGCCAGCTGTCCCGGGTCTCGCACTGAAGCTTTCTTT.